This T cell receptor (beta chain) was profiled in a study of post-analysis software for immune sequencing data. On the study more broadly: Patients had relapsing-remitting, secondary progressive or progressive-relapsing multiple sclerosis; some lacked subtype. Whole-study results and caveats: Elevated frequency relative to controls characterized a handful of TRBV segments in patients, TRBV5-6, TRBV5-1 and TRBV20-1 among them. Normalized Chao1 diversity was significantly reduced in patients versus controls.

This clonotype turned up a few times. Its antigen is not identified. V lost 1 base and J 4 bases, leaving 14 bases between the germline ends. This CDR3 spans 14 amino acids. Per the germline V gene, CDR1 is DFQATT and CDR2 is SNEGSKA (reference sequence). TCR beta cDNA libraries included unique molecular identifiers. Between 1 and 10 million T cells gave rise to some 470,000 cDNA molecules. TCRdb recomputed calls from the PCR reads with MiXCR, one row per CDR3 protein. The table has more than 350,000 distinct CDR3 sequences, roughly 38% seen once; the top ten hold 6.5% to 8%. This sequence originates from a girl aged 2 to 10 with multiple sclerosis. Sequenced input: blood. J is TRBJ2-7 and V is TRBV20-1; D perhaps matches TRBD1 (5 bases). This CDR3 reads CSARGQVRGYEQYF. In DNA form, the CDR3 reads TGCAGTGCTAGAGGGCAGGTTAGGGGTTACGAGCAGTACTTC.